One T cell receptor beta chain is described in this entry. Its antigen is still unknown. Base qualities are not at hand, and no much larger clone is one base apart. In the germline V gene, CDR1 corresponds to SGHNT and CDR2 to YENEEA. Cut back by 4 bases and 1 base, the V and J ends lie 14 bases apart. The CDR3 measures 16 amino acids from cysteine to phenylalanine. Only CDR3 DNA is held: 48 bases, read in frame from base 1. Data came from an Illumina HiSeq 2500. Superscript III and a set of TRAV- and TRBV-specific primers were used to synthesize first-strand cDNA, so that both TCRalpha and TCRbeta chains were covered. An approximately 20-cycle PCR with Phusion amplified the TCRs, pairing a constant-region primer with the adapter that was attached to the V primers. The isolated mRNA was amplified using the MessageAmp II aRNA Amplification Kit, with in vitro transcription performed for about 15 hours at 37 degrees C. The Dynabeads mRNA DIRECT Purification Kit was used to isolate the mRNA for TCR sequencing. Indexed Illumina adapters were added in a second Phusion PCR of 20 to 25 cycles, and the PCR products were purified with AMPure XP beads. The paper's processing steps were these. Custom Perl scripts pooled TCR sequences encoding the same protein, removed out-of-frame sequences and computed each clonotype's abundance. Any TCR sequence backed by just one read was left out of the analysis. The metrics used to describe the repertoires included Shannon entropy, Gini index, clonality, richness, and the frequency of TCRs shared between repertoires. The public reads were quality trimmed at Q25 with fastp and then assembled into clones with MiXCR by TCRdb, keeping productive beta chains. Rows with a matching CDR3 protein are joined into one entry that keeps the most common DNA and genes. The V and J calls here are based on TCRdb, not the publication. The sample yields about 91,000 distinct CDR3 sequences; 20% to 25% were counted once. The ten largest clones add up to around 13% of the sample.

This sample was included in a study of low-dose radiotherapy and immunotherapy resistance in tumors (dated by TCRdb to between 2021 and 2024). With respect to the entire study: In Cohort 1, 0.5 Gy per fraction was delivered every 2 weeks, and a total PTV dose of 6.5 Gy was prescribed. Eight patients were included in the translational analysis, namely three from the first dose cohort plus the first five from the second dose cohort. For Cohort 2, the dose was 1 Gy per fraction given every two weeks, adding up to 13 Gy in total across 26 weeks. Cyclophosphamide 200 mg/m2 was given intravenously every two weeks, one day before each radiation and immunotherapy administration. Patients took aspirin 300 mg orally once daily for four cycles, starting on cycle 1 day 1. Nivolumab and ipilimumab were both given intravenously, with nivolumab at a 240 mg flat dose every two weeks and ipilimumab at 1 mg/kg every six weeks. Randomization of trial participants into treatment groups was not performed.

Explained via the paper, the time point label denotes: after trial treatment. The treatment or condition label here, explained by the study, means: LDRT plus nivolumab, ipilimumab, low-dose cyclophosphamide and aspirin (RACIN trial). Donors were enrolled in RACIN, a single-arm phase I dose-escalation trial combining nivolumab, ipilimumab, aspirin, low-dose cyclophosphamide and low-dose radiotherapy. Patients with advanced, TIL-negative solid tumors were considered eligible. The sequencing used PBMCs, collected after low-dose radiotherapy plus immunotherapy. This TCR was recovered from a female donor with ovarian cancer. The rearranged segments are TRBV11-3 and TRBJ2-1; too little of a D gene remains to name it. The CDR3 protein is CASSYKASRSYNEQFF. Read as DNA, the sequence is TGTGCCAGCAGCTATAAAGCGAGTAGGTCCTACAATGAGCAGTTCTTC. The variable domain in full, with residues beyond the CDR3 obtained from the reference TRBV11-3 and TRBJ2-1 genes, is EAGVVQSPRYKIIEKKQPVAFWCNPISGHNTLYWYLQNLGQGPELLIRYENEEAVDDSQLPKDRFSAERLKGVDSTLKIQPAELGDSAVYLCASSYKASRSYNEQFFGPGTRLTVL.